A single sample gave rise to the 31 T cell receptor beta chains below, sequenced in a study of regulatory T cells in long-lasting Graves disease. Time point denoted: newly diagnosed GD, antithyroid drugs for less than 3 months. PBMCs provided the RNA from which the TCR library was made. Library construction for TCR beta used iRepertoire HTBI primers and Arm-PCR of CDR3 regions. Each CDR3 protein is one row after TCRdb ran MiXCR on the multiplex PCR reads. The sample lists 400,000 to 500,000 distinct CDR3 sequences, approximately 14% occurring once. The sample was also reused in another study, on T cells in Graves' hyperthyroidism and ophthalmopathy.

The material sequenced was peripheral blood mononuclear cells (PBMCs), taken at new diagnosis, from a patient treated with antithyroid drugs. The receptors shown here come from a woman aged 50 to 60 with Graves disease.

This clonotype occurred a few times. This chain connects TRBV2 to TRBJ1-5; D not certain. The germline V and J ends were trimmed by 6 bases and 2 bases, with 8 bases remaining between them. CDR3 size: 13 residues. Germline V gene lookup returns CDR1 SNHLY and CDR2 FYNNEI. CDR3 nucleotides: TGTGCCAGCAGGGTTTTTGGCAATCAGCCCCAGCATTTT. This codes for CASRVFGNQPQHF.

This clonotype was seen more than once but under ten times. This chain connects TRBV6-1 to TRBJ1-1; TRBD1 might be the D (5 bases). The V gene lost 7 bases and the J gene lost 2 bases, with 17 bases spanning the gap. Germline CDR1 MNHNS, CDR2 SASEGT. This CDR3 is 15 amino acids long. The CDR3 here is CASTRGAALNTEAFF. CDR3 nucleotide sequence: TGTGCCAGCACCCGAGGGGCAGCCTTAAACACTGAAGCTTTCTTT.

Many counts were recorded for this clonotype. J is TRBJ1-6 and V is TRBV27; 10 bases match TRBD1. After removal of 5 bases from V and 7 bases from J, the junction contained 2 bases not matched to a gene. The germline CDR1 and CDR2 sequences are MNHEY and SMNVEV (reference sequence). The CDR3 contains 14 residues. The DNA for the CDR3 is TGTGCCAGCAGTCGGGACAGGGGAAATTCACCCCTCCACTTT. This encodes CASSRDRGNSPLHF.

This clonotype has a handful of counts. The J gene is TRBJ1-4, the V gene TRBV6-1, with no clear D. From germline, CDR1 is MNHNS and CDR2 SASEGT. The V end was cut by 3 bases, the J end by 6 bases, with 8 bases between. CDR3 length equals 13 residues. CDR3 sequence (DNA): TGTGCCAGCAGTGACTACGAGGATGAAAAACTGTTTTTT. It encodes CASSDYEDEKLFF.

Worth noting for this clonotype: The germline gene is not matched at one end of the junction; a read error may be the cause. The rearrangement joins TRBV4-2 to TRBJ1-6; no reliable D call. Germline assignment: CDR1 LGHNA and CDR2 YNFKEQ. This CDR3 is 16 amino acids long. Here the CDR3 reads CSSSQEAGPVTSPLHF. CDR3 bases: TGTTCCAGCAGCCAAGAGGCTGGACCAGTTACCTCACCCCTCCACTTT.

This clonotype was observed at least ten times. The chain couples TRBV7-3 to TRBJ2-3, with a possible D match to TRBD2 (5 bases). Trimming shortened V by 2 bases and J by 5 bases, and 17 bases separated the two germline ends. Germline V gene sequence: CDR1 SGHTA, CDR2 FQGTGA. This CDR3 has 16 residues. CDR3 in amino acids: CASSLFAPSSGDTQYF. In DNA, the CDR3 is TGTGCCAGCAGCTTATTCGCGCCGAGCAGCGGAGATACGCAGTATTTT.

This clonotype was detected many times. The V gene is TRBV2, the J gene TRBJ1-5; TRBD1 is a possible D gene (5 bases). CDR3 length: 16 residues. The V end was cut by 3 bases, the J end by 0 bases, with 12 bases between. CDR1 is SNHLY and CDR2 is FYNNEI in the germline V gene. This chain's CDR3 is CASSELQEPSNQPQHF. Here the CDR3 DNA reads TGTGCCAGCAGTGAGCTACAGGAACCTAGCAATCAGCCCCAGCATTTT.

The chain combines TRBV12-3 or TRBV12-4 with TRBJ2-1, with 7 nucleotides matching TRBD2. After removal of 2 bases from V and 6 bases from J, the junction contained 7 bases not matched to a gene. The CDR3 runs to 15 residues. The DNA for the CDR3 is TGTGCCAGCAGTTTAAGACGGGGGGAGGTCAATGAGCAGTTCTTC. Translating gives CASSLRRGEVNEQFF.

There are a few counts of this clonotype. This chain uses TRBV20-1 with TRBJ2-7; D is uncertain. Trimming cost V 4 bases and J 0 bases, with 13 bases left between them. The CDR3 has 14 amino acids. Germline loops: CDR1 DFQATT, CDR2 SNEGSKA (reference sequence). CDR3 nucleotide sequence: TGCAGTGCTACTGATACAAAAGGCTCCTACGAGCAGTACTTC. Its protein product is CSATDTKGSYEQYF.

This clonotype was observed at least ten times. The rearrangement links TRBV11-2 to TRBJ2-7, with 8 bases that match TRBD1. The length of the CDR3 is 16 residues. Germline-derived CDR1 and CDR2 are SGHAT and FQNNGV. The trim removed 5 bases at V and 0 bases at J, leaving 9 bases unmatched. CDR3 loop: CASSGGQGRSSYEQYF. The DNA for the CDR3 is TGTGCCAGCAGCGGCGGACAGGGTCGGAGCTCCTACGAGCAGTACTTC.

This chain uses TRBV4-1 with TRBJ2-2; 8 bases are shared with TRBD2. The CDR3 has 16 residues. Germline V gene lookup returns CDR1 MGHRA and CDR2 YSYEKL. V shed 8 bases, J shed 3 bases, and the junction held 11 bases outside the gene matches. CDR3: CASWRGAGGHTGELFF. CDR3 DNA: TGCGCCAGCTGGCGTGGGGCGGGAGGACACACCGGGGAGCTGTTTTTT.

In its sample, this clonotype was seen many times. This chain joins TRBV28 and TRBJ2-7; 9 positions agree with TRBD2. The germline V gene encodes CDR1 MDHEN and CDR2 SYDVKM. With V trimmed by 5 bases and J by 4 bases, 9 bases remained unmatched. This CDR3 is 15 amino acids long. The CDR3 is CASSPLAGVFYEQYF. As DNA, the CDR3 is TGTGCCAGCAGTCCTTTAGCGGGAGTGTTTTACGAGCAGTACTTC.

This clonotype was counted between two and nine times. The J gene is TRBJ1-1, the V gene TRBV10-3; D remains unclear. Germline CDR1 is ENHRY and CDR2 is SYGVKD. The CDR3 covers 13 residues. Trimming removed 9 bases from V and 1 base from J, with 12 bases in between. The CDR3 here is CAIVGSTNTEAFF. The CDR3 coding sequence is TGTGCCATTGTTGGTAGCACGAACACTGAAGCTTTCTTT.

This clonotype was found many times. This chain links TRBV28 with TRBJ2-1, with D maybe TRBD2 (6 bases). The CDR3 sequence is 15 residues long. CDR1 MDHEN and CDR2 SYDVKM come from the germline V gene. V lost 8 bases and J lost 2, with 16 bases in between. The CDR3 region has the DNA TGTGCCAGCTTCCAGGCGGGAAGGGCCTACAATGAGCAGTTCTTC. It is translated as CASFQAGRAYNEQFF.

This clonotype was observed at least ten times. The genes are TRBV12-3 or TRBV12-4 and TRBJ2-5, with D possibly matching TRBD1 (6 bases). Between the trimmed V and J ends, which lost 6 bases and 1 base, there was a span of 21 bases. The CDR3 runs to 17 residues. In DNA form, the CDR3 reads TGTGCCAGCAGCATAATAATCTCACAGGGAAGCCAAGAGACCCAGTACTTC. Translation gives CASSIIISQGSQETQYF.

This clonotype was recorded a few times. The chain carries TRBV30 and TRBJ1-5, with 8 bases aligning to TRBD1. Germline V gene sequence: CDR1 GTSNPN, CDR2 SVGIG (reference sequence). CDR3 length: 15 amino acids. Trimming removed 3 bases from V and 5 bases from J; junction bases left unmatched: 9. The CDR3: CAWRPPGGWDQPQHF. In DNA, the CDR3 is TGTGCCTGGAGACCCCCAGGGGGCTGGGATCAGCCCCAGCATTTT.

This clonotype was detected ten times or more. The chain has TRBV9 and TRBJ2-3; 12 nucleotides agree with TRBD1. CDR1 is SGDLS, CDR2 YYNGEE, per germline. The CDR3 is 17 amino acids. V dropped 1 base and J dropped 4; count of bases not matched to a gene: 7. The CDR3 DNA follows: TGTGCCAGCAGCGTAATGGGAGGGACAGGGGGCGCAGATACGCAGTATTTT. Translating it yields CASSVMGGTGGADTQYF.

This clonotype occurred a few times. The gene calls are TRBV19 and TRBJ1-1; D uncertain. CDR1 LNHDA and CDR2 SQIVND come from the germline V gene (reference sequence). CDR3 size: 14 residues. Deletions cut 4 bases from V and 1 base from J, with 10 bases between. The CDR3 reads CASSTPEQNTEAFF. For the CDR3, the DNA is TGTGCCAGTAGTACCCCCGAACAGAACACTGAAGCTTTCTTT.

This clonotype was recorded a few times. V is TRBV11-2 and J is TRBJ2-7, with 9 nucleotides matching TRBD2. CDR3 size: 13 residues. J lost 5 bases, V lost 5 bases, and 4 bases had no gene match. The germline V gene has CDR1 SGHAT and CDR2 FQNNGV. The CDR3 here is CASSEGLAHEQYF. The CDR3 DNA reads TGTGCCAGCAGCGAGGGACTAGCCCACGAGCAGTACTTC.

In its sample, this clonotype was seen once. V usage is TRBV24-1 and J usage is TRBJ2-1, with TRBD1 matching 9 bases. Germline V lookup: CDR1 KGHDR, CDR2 SFDVKD. V shed 1 base, J shed 0 bases, and the junction held 9 bases outside the gene matches. The CDR3 consists of 19 residues. The CDR3 region is CATSDFGSATGGSYNEQFF. CDR3 nucleotides: TGTGCCACCAGTGATTTTGGTTCGGCGACAGGGGGCTCCTACAATGAGCAGTTCTTC.

On this clonotype: A far larger clone lies a single base away; this is likely a read error. The J gene is TRBJ2-7, the V gene TRBV19; 7 bases agree with TRBD2. Germline V gene lookup returns CDR1 LNHDA and CDR2 SQIVND (reference sequence). V shed 4 bases, J shed 7 bases, and the junction held 13 bases outside the gene matches. This CDR3 has 15 residues. The CDR3 region is CASSTAGLPVNEQYF. The DNA of the CDR3 is TGTGCCAGTAGTACGGCGGGACTACCAGTAAATGAGCAGTACTTC.

The chain employs TRBV14 and TRBJ2-1; TRBD1 matches 9 bases. CDR1 SGHDN and CDR2 FVKESK come from the germline V gene. The junction had 5 bases not matched to a gene; V was cut back by 3 bases and J by 11 bases. The CDR3 is 13 residues long. The CDR3 nucleotides are TGTGCCAGCAGCCAGCGGGACAGGGAAAAGCAGTTCTTC. Amino acid sequence: CASSQRDREKQFF.

The chain uses TRBV19 and TRBJ2-1; D unresolved. The CDR3 extends over 15 amino acids. V lost 0 bases and J lost 8, with 14 bases in between. CDR1 is LNHDA, CDR2 SQIVND, per germline (reference sequence). CDR3 amino acids: CASSIDLGRPDEQFF. The CDR3 nucleotides are TGTGCCAGTAGTATAGATCTGGGCCGCCCCGATGAGCAGTTCTTC. The full variable domain, its missing parts supplied by reference TRBV19 and TRBJ2-1, is DGGITQSPKYLFRKEGQNVTLSCEQNLNHDAMYWYRQDPGQGLRLIYYSQIVNDFQKGDIAEGYSVSREKKESFPLTVTSAQKNPTAFYLCASSIDLGRPDEQFFGPGTRLTVL.

This clonotype was picked up many times. The V gene is TRBV12-3 or TRBV12-4, the J gene TRBJ2-7; the match to TRBD2 covers 10 bases. This CDR3 has 15 residues. J gave up 9 bases and V 3 bases, and 11 bases lay outside the gene matches. CDR3 DNA: TGTGCCAGCAGTTTCTTCGGGGTAGCGGGAGGAGTGCAGTACTTC. This translates into CASSFFGVAGGVQYF.

This clonotype was seen once. Being one base from a much bigger clone, this may be a read error. This rearrangement joins TRBV5-5 to TRBJ2-7; TRBD2 might be the D (7 bases). Germline CDR1 reads SGHKS; CDR2 reads YYEKEE (reference sequence). The CDR3 length is 14 residues. The CDR3 region has the DNA TGCGCCACCAGCCCGGGGACGGGGGGCTGCGAGCAGTACTTC. It encodes CATSPGTGGCEQYF.

This clonotype was picked up many times. This rearrangement joins TRBV7-9 to TRBJ2-1; 14 bases line up with TRBD2. Losses at the gene ends were 4 bases for V and 8 bases for J; bases not matched to a gene: 13. Germline values: CDR1 SEHNR, CDR2 FQNEAQ (reference sequence). This CDR3 contains 18 residues. The CDR3 DNA follows: TGTGCCAGCAGCTGGACCGGGACTAGCGGGGGCCCTCAGTATGAGCAGTTCTTC. It codes for CASSWTGTSGGPQYEQFF.

This clonotype was found many times. J is TRBJ1-2 and V is TRBV6-5; D might be TRBD1 (6 bases). In germline, CDR1 is MNHEY, CDR2 SVGAGI. There are 16 residues in the CDR3. V was shortened by 0 bases and J by 2 bases, with 13 bases between the two germline ends. The CDR3 DNA sequence: TGTGCCAGCAGTTACTCGGTACAGGGTTCCAACTATGGCTACACCTTC. Protein sequence: CASSYSVQGSNYGYTF.

This clonotype was detected a few times. V gene TRBV16 combines with J gene TRBJ1-5; D is ambiguous. This CDR3 has 14 residues. V lost 0 bases and J lost 1, with 4 bases in between. Per germline, CDR1 KGHSY and CDR2 FQNENV. In DNA form, the CDR3 reads TGTGCCAGCAGCCAATCTTCAAGCAATCAGCCCCAGCATTTT. Its protein is CASSQSSSNQPQHF. Combining the CDR3 with reference TRBV16 and TRBJ1-5 gives the whole variable domain GEEVAQTPKHLVRGEGQKAKLYCAPIKGHSYVFWYQQVLKNEFKFLISFQNENVFDETGMPKERFSAKCLPNSPCSLEIQATKLEDSAVYFCASSQSSSNQPQHFGDGTRLSIL.

This clonotype appeared many times. The rearrangement links TRBV9 to TRBJ2-1; no firm D call. CDR1 and CDR2 (germline): SGDLS, YYNGEE. V lost 0 bases, J lost 9 bases, and 13 bases lay in between. This CDR3 contains 14 residues. The CDR3, as DNA: TGTGCCAGCAGCGTAGCGTGGCTGGCAATTGAGCAGTTCTTC. It is translated as CASSVAWLAIEQFF.

J is TRBJ2-7 and V is TRBV30; D may correspond to TRBD1 or TRBD2 (6 bases each). CDR3 size: 12 residues. Germline assignment: CDR1 GTSNPN and CDR2 SVGIG (reference sequence). Trimming pared 5 bases from V and 9 bases from J, leaving 17 bases between. This CDR3 is CAWGEGGSGQYF. DNA of the CDR3: TGTGCCTGGGGCGAAGGGGGGTCGGGGCAGTACTTC.

This clonotype was detected many times. CDR3 bases: TGTGCCAGCGGAATAGGGGCCGGGAAGGGCTACACCTTC. Residues: CASGIGAGKGYTF. The chain recombines TRBV6-1 with TRBJ1-2, with D possibly TRBD1 on 5 matching bases. The germline V and J ends were trimmed by 8 bases and 8 bases, with 18 bases remaining between them. This CDR3 spans 13 amino acids. CDR1 and CDR2 from the germline V gene are MNHNS and SASEGT.